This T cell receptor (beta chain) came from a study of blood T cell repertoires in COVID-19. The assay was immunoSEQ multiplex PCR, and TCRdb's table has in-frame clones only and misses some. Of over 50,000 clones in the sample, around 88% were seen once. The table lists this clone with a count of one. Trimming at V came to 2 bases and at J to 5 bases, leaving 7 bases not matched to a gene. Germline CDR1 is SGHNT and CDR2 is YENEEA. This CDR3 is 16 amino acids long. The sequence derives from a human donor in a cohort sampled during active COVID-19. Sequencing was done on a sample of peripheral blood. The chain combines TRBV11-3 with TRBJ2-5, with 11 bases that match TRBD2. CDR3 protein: CASSLTSGSYSETQYF. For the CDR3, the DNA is TGTGCCAGCAGCTTAACTAGCGGGAGTTATTCGGAGACCCAGTACTTC.